A selection of T cell receptor beta chains follows, all from one sample in a study of neurological immune-mediated disorders. TCRdb reprocessed the 5' RACE reads via MiXCR and lists one record per CDR3 protein. The data hold 55,000 to 80,000 distinct CDR3 sequences, with roughly an eighth observed a single time. Specimen: PBMCs. All receptors derive from a female donor with HTLV-1-associated myelopathy (HAM/TSP). Both conserved end residues are part of each CDR3.

j_gene,v_gene,len,CDR3aa
TRBJ2-2,TRBV25-1,15,CASSDSWPNTGELFF
TRBJ2-1,TRBV7-9,14,CASSLRNGNNEQFF
TRBJ1-3,TRBV7-2,14,CASSLRQIGNTIYF
TRBJ2-7,TRBV6-6,15,CASSYSGGDFYEQYF
TRBJ1-1,TRBV5-1,15,CASSRRQGTNTEAFF
TRBJ2-7,TRBV5-5,13,CASSTLDGYEQYF
TRBJ2-3,TRBV24-1,15,CATSERQGRTDTQYF
TRBJ1-6,TRBV27,13,CASSLWAVSPLHF
TRBJ2-2,TRBV5-6,18,CASSLLPSHSSNTGELFF
TRBJ2-6,TRBV28,14,CASWGGTGAKVLTF
TRBJ2-2,TRBV7-8,13,CASSSTGAGELFF
TRBJ2-3,TRBV5-6,15,CASSLVGGQEDTQYF
TRBJ1-6,TRBV10-1,14,CASSESYSNSPLHF
TRBJ2-7,TRBV10-3,13,CAISEKGQYEQYF
TRBJ2-4,TRBV3-1,17,CASSQLVKGLAKNIQYF
TRBJ1-1,TRBV20-1,17,CSARLRDRYTAGTEAFF
TRBJ2-7,TRBV29-1,17,CSVGPQGIAGATYEQYF
TRBJ2-7,TRBV12-3/TRBV12-4,16,CASSLGGTGEWYEQYF
TRBJ2-2,TRBV10-2,13,CASSERNTGELFF
TRBJ2-7,TRBV5-1,13,CASSDHGGAEQYF
TRBJ1-5,TRBV5-6,15,CASSSGQGGNQPQHF
TRBJ2-7,TRBV19,15,CASSPGQGRSYEQYF
TRBJ1-2,TRBV25-1,12,CASTAGQYGYTF
TRBJ2-7,TRBV3-1,13,CASSHRGGYEQYF
TRBJ2-7,TRBV5-1,24,CASSLQGPGNTIYFGEGRSYEQYF
TRBJ2-5,TRBV9,17,CASSLSFGGAFIETQYF
TRBJ2-3,TRBV5-1,16,CASSLQAGGGTDTQYF
TRBJ2-6,TRBV28,17,CASSSDRHPSGANVLTF
TRBJ1-6,TRBV28,14,CASRTTGGNSPLHF
TRBJ2-7,TRBV20-1,11,CSARDSYEQYF